This T cell receptor beta chain derives from a study of blood T cell repertoires in COVID-19 (dated by TCRdb to the early 2020s). Background on the whole study: Collaborator samples came from the United States, Italy and Spain and covered acute and convalescent phases of COVID-19. The prospective study material was composed of cDNA or gDNA derived from T cells, B-cell-depleted T cells, or PBMCs. Deeply sampled blood TCRbeta repertoires from subjects exposed to, actively infected with, or recovered from COVID-19 were included in the dataset. The repertoires were released in a freely available public database meant as a resource for research on the immune response to SARS-CoV-2. Samples came from the ongoing ImmuneRACE study (first 160 participants) plus 1,254 subjects from 6 global collaborators. Sample metadata almost always included a de-identified subject ID, COVID-19 status, age in years and sex. Where available, HLA class I and class II types were obtained from metadata supplied by the sample provider rather than from assay-based typing.

Only one count was recorded for this clone. Its antigen remains undetermined. There are no base qualities to consult, and no much larger clone falls within one base. From its cysteine to its phenylalanine, the CDR3 spans 17 amino acids. Only CDR3 DNA remains: 51 bases, in frame from the first base. V ends up 0 bases short and J 3 bases short, with an unmatched junction base count of 5. CDR1 and CDR2, per the germline V gene, are MGHRA and YSYEKL. The immunoSEQ Assay, a bias-controlled multiplex PCR, was used to amplify TCRbeta CDR3 regions from genomic DNA. The study's own analysis went as follows. Within the assay, amplification of reference gene primers was used to estimate how many nucleated cells each sample contained. Sequence reads were collapsed and filtered to measure the absolute abundance of every unique TCRbeta CDR3 rearrangement. For each sample, productive Simpson clonality was calculated as the square root of Simpson's diversity index across productive rearrangements. TCRdb retrieved this table from immuneACCESS and kept in-frame rearrangements only. Not all clones are present; in checked studies, unresolved V genes account for under half, and no reason is known for the remainder. That table furnishes V, J and clone size, whereas the DNA furnished D and trimming. Present in this sample are 75,000 to 100,000 clones, roughly 89% of which were seen just once. The top ten constitute 15% to 19% of the sample.

Each collaborating institution followed its own protocols to collect whole blood in K2EDTA tubes. For TCRbeta analysis, collaborators shipped samples as frozen whole blood, isolated PBMCs, or DNA extracted from either of those sample types. What the study reported, not specific to this receptor: Clinical and demographic metadata were provided uncurated, with the amount varying by source and participant.

Sequencing was carried out using peripheral blood. This TCR was sampled from a human donor in a cohort sampled during active COVID-19. The rearranged segments are TRBV4-1 and TRBJ2-3, with 11 bases in between that match TRBD2. The CDR3 is CASSQETSGAGTDTQYF. The base sequence is TGCGCCAGCAGCCAAGAGACTAGCGGGGCGGGAACAGATACGCAGTATTTT.